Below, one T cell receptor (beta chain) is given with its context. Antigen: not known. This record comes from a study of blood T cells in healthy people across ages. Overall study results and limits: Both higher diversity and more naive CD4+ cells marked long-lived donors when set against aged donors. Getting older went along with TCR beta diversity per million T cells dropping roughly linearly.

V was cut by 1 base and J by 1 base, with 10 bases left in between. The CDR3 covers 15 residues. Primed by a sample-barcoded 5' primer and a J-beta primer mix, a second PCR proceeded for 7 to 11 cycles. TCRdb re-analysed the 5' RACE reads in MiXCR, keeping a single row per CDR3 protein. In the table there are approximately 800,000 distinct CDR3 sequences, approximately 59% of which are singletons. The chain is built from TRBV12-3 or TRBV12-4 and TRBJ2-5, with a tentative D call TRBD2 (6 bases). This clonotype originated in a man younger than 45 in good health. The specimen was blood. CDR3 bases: TGTGCCAGCAGTTTAGTTGCGGGGAGCCAAGAGACCCAGTACTTC. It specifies CASSLVAGSQETQYF.